One sample yielded the 17 T cell receptor beta chains listed below, sequenced in a study of OX40 agonist ivuxolimab in advanced cancers. Sequencing was performed with immunoSEQ multiplex PCR; in TCRdb, only in-frame clones are kept and a portion is missing. In the table there are 90,000 or so clones, roughly 89% of which are singletons. The source was CD4+ or CD8+ T cells sorted from blood, collected in a trial of the OX40 agonist ivuxolimab. Receptors were obtained from an adult with an advanced solid tumor such as melanoma, head and neck, liver or kidney cancer.

This chain connects TRBV19 to TRBJ2-7, with 8 bases matching TRBD1. This CDR3 spans 13 amino acids. V was clipped by 4 bases and J by 5 bases; unmatched bases: 4. CDR1 and CDR2 from the germline V gene are LNHDA and SQIVND (reference sequence). CDR3: CASSSRGHDEQYF. The CDR3 DNA is TGTGCCAGTAGTAGCAGGGGGCACGACGAGCAGTACTTC.

This clone appeared a few times. The CDR3 sequence is CALGRELNQPQHF. The CDR3 bases are TGTGCTCTCGGGAGGGAGTTAAATCAGCCCCAGCATTTT. The chain links TRBV30 to TRBJ1-5; D is uncertain. Germline values: CDR1 GTSNPN, CDR2 SVGIG (reference sequence). The CDR3 runs 13 residues.

The chain joins TRBV7-9 to TRBJ1-2; 8 bases are a match to TRBD1. The junction had 4 bases not matched to a gene; V was cut back by 1 base and J by 6 bases. Per the germline V gene, CDR1 is SEHNR and CDR2 is FQNEAQ (reference sequence). There are 14 residues in the CDR3. CDR3 nucleotide sequence: TGTGCCAGCAGCTTAGATCAGGGGGCGGATGGCTACACCTTC. Protein: CASSLDQGADGYTF.

V usage is TRBV5-1 and J usage is TRBJ2-3, with 10 bases lining up with TRBD2. V lost 2 bases and J lost 2; bases outside the gene matches: 5. Germline V CDR1 and CDR2: SGHRS, YFSETQ. CDR3 length: 16 amino acids. The CDR3 loop reads CASSFRTSGYTDTQYF. For the CDR3, the DNA is TGCGCCAGCAGCTTCCGGACTAGCGGCTACACAGATACGCAGTATTTT.

This clone was found a few times. The rearrangement joins TRBV5-4 to TRBJ2-7; tentatively, D is TRBD2 (5 bases). Germline assignment: CDR1 SGHNT and CDR2 YYREEE (reference sequence). V dropped 2 bases and J dropped 7 bases, with 13 bases sitting between them. The CDR3 is 13 residues long. The CDR3 sequence is CASSFSGGVEQYF. The CDR3 DNA is TGTGCCAGCAGCTTCTCAGGAGGTGTGGAGCAGTACTTC.

Concerning this clone itself: Its ends do not fully match the called genes, so a read error is possible. The rearrangement links TRBV2 to TRBJ2-7, with TRBD2 matching 9 bases. The CDR3 runs 15 residues. Germline values: CDR1 SNHLY, CDR2 FYNNEI. The CDR3 sequence: CAISAQGGGEYEQYF. CDR3 coding DNA: TGTGCCATCAGTGCCCAGGGCGGGGGGGAATACGAGCAGTACTTC.

The chain employs TRBV9 and TRBJ2-1; D not resolved. The CDR3 spans 15 residues. Between the trimmed V and J ends, which lost 0 bases and 6 bases, there was a span of 13 bases. Germline CDR1 reads SGDLS; CDR2 reads YYNGEE. The CDR3 sequence: CASSVVGSHINEQFF. CDR3 in DNA: TGTGCCAGCAGCGTAGTGGGTAGTCATATCAATGAGCAGTTCTTC.

This clone is a singleton in its sample. The chain has TRBV6-5 and TRBJ2-6; D may be TRBD2 (6 bases). V lost 0 bases and J 4 bases, leaving 10 bases between the germline ends. The V gene's germline CDR1 is MNHEY and CDR2 SVGAGI. The CDR3 runs to 16 residues. CDR3 protein: CASSYSGGTGANVLTF. CDR3 coding DNA: TGTGCCAGCAGTTACTCGGGGGGTACAGGGGCCAACGTCCTGACTTTC.

The chain couples TRBV7-6 to TRBJ2-1; 9 bases map to TRBD2. J was trimmed by 5 bases and V by 1 base; bases with no gene match: 0. The V gene's germline CDR1 is SGHVS and CDR2 FNYEAQ. The CDR3 spans 14 residues. CDR3 nucleotide sequence: TGTGCCAGCAGCTTAGGACTAGCGGACAATGAGCAGTTCTTC. The encoded protein is CASSLGLADNEQFF. Using reference TRBV7-6 and TRBJ2-1 for the parts outside the CDR3, the full variable domain is GAGVSQSPRYKVTKRGQDVALRCDPISGHVSLYWYRQALGQGPEFLTYFNYEAQQDKSGLPNDRFSAERPEGSISTLTIQRTEQRDSAMYRCASSLGLADNEQFFGPGTRLTVL.

The J gene is TRBJ1-2, the V gene TRBV4-2; D is unclear. Looked up from germline, CDR1 is LGHNA and CDR2 is YNFKEQ. V lost 4 bases to trimming and J lost 7 bases, with 22 bases between them. This CDR3 has 16 residues. DNA for the CDR3: TGTGCCAGCAGCCGTCAATCCCTAAGGGATCGGCGTGGCTACACCTTC. Translation gives CASSRQSLRDRRGYTF.

The chain uses TRBV30 and TRBJ2-3; possible D gene TRBD2, 5 bases. V lost 0 bases and J 4 bases, leaving 11 bases between the germline ends. This CDR3 region has 14 residues. Germline V gene sequence: CDR1 GTSNPN, CDR2 SVGIG (reference sequence). The CDR3 DNA reads as TGTGCCTGGAGTGTATCCCCGGAGGCAGATACGCAGTATTTT. Its protein is CAWSVSPEADTQYF.

V usage is TRBV6-1 and J usage is TRBJ1-2; 11 nucleotides match TRBD1. The CDR3 is 18 amino acids. V lost 0 bases, J lost 8 bases, and 14 bases stayed unmatched. Germline loops: CDR1 MNHNS, CDR2 SASEGT. For the CDR3, the DNA is TGTGCCAGCAGTGAAGCCAAGGACAGGGGGCCCGGGAACCGAGGCTACACCTTC. Translated, it gives CASSEAKDRGPGNRGYTF.

The rearrangement uses TRBV30 and TRBJ1-2; TRBD1 is a possible D gene (5 bases). The CDR3 covers 15 residues. Trimming left V 6 bases short and J 8 bases short, with 25 bases between. Germline CDR1 and CDR2: GTSNPN and SVGIG (reference sequence). The CDR3 DNA is TGTGCCTGTACAAAAGGGGCAGCCCCCTCGGGGGGCTACACCTTC. Protein sequence: CACTKGAAPSGGYTF.

The chain is built from TRBV5-1 and TRBJ2-5; weak D call: TRBD1 (5 bases). CDR3 size: 15 residues. V lost 0 bases and J lost 4, with 13 bases in between. Germline V CDR1 and CDR2: SGHRS, YFSETQ. DNA for the CDR3: TGCGCCAGCAGCTTGGCCATAGGGGAAGGAGAGACCCAGTACTTC. It encodes CASSLAIGEGETQYF.

V is TRBV7-3 and J is TRBJ2-1; TRBD1 agrees at 8 bases. The germline V gene has CDR1 SGHTA and CDR2 FQGTGA. This CDR3 is built from 15 residues. V lost 5 bases, J lost 5 bases, and 8 bases stayed unmatched. DNA of the CDR3: TGTGCCAGCAGCGCGGACAGGGTGGCCGACAATGAGCAGTTCTTC. Translation gives CASSADRVADNEQFF.

The genes are TRBV5-8 and TRBJ2-7, with D perhaps matching TRBD2 (5 bases). Germline V gives CDR1 SGHTS, CDR2 YDEGEE. The CDR3 runs to 15 residues. V was clipped by 5 bases and J by 0 bases, with 15 bases between them. The CDR3 is CASRLRRSDSYEQYF. Here the CDR3 DNA reads TGTGCCAGCAGACTTAGGAGGAGCGACTCCTACGAGCAGTACTTC. The variable domain in full, completed from reference TRBV5-8 and TRBJ2-7, reads EAGVTQSPTHLIKTRGQQATLRCSPISGHTSVYWYQQALGLGLQFLLWYDEGEERNRGNFPPRFSGRQFPNYSSELNVNALELEDSALYLCASRLRRSDSYEQYFGPGTRLTVT.

This chain links TRBV4-2 with TRBJ1-4; D is uncertain. The V and J ends lost 2 bases and 4 bases respectively, with 8 bases between them. This CDR3 comprises 14 residues. Germline V gene lookup returns CDR1 LGHNA and CDR2 YNFKEQ. The CDR3 region is CASSQNRGNEKLFF. For the CDR3, the DNA is TGTGCCAGCAGCCAAAACCGGGGTAATGAAAAACTGTTTTTT.